The 19 T cell receptor beta chains in this list originate from one sample, sequenced in a study of early T cells in non-severe SARS-CoV-2 infection. TCRdb ran MiXCR on the 5' RACE reads and lists one entry per CDR3 protein. Of roughly 100,000 distinct CDR3 sequences in the sample, under 15% were seen once. Sequencing input: whole blood. Receptors were obtained from an adult who was a healthcare worker with PCR-confirmed SARS-CoV-2 infection or an uninfected control (not recorded which).

This clonotype was recorded at least ten times. This rearrangement joins TRBV7-2 to TRBJ1-5, with TRBD1 matching 9 bases. With V trimmed by 5 bases and J by 4 bases, 6 bases remained unmatched. CDR1 is SGHTA, CDR2 FQGNSA, per germline. This CDR3 is built from 15 residues. The CDR3 DNA sequence: TGTGCCAGCAGCGCACAGGGGGCGATGAATCAGCCCCAGCATTTT. This sequence encodes CASSAQGAMNQPQHF.

The rearrangement links TRBV29-1 to TRBJ2-1; D not resolved. This CDR3 has 10 amino acids. CDR1 SQVTM and CDR2 ANQGSEA come from the germline V gene. V lost 4 bases, J lost 6 bases, and 4 bases lay in between. The CDR3 DNA sequence: TGCAGCGTTGGTAGCAATGAGCAGTTCTTC. Translation: CSVGSNEQFF.

This clonotype was recorded at least ten times. The chain carries TRBV12-3 or TRBV12-4 and TRBJ2-2, with D possibly being TRBD1 (6 bases). V was shortened by 3 bases and J by 7 bases, with 15 bases between the two germline ends. This CDR3 comprises 15 residues. CDR3 DNA: TGTGCCAGCAGTTTTGCGCTGGGGGCGATCGGGGAGCTGTTTTTT. It encodes CASSFALGAIGELFF.

This clonotype showed up many times. The chain employs TRBV2 and TRBJ2-1; possible D gene TRBD2, 6 bases. V shed 7 bases and J shed 9 bases, with 22 bases lying between them. Germline CDR1 is SNHLY and CDR2 is FYNNEI. CDR3 size: 15 residues. The CDR3 DNA reads TGTGCCAGCACTGGGACTGAGGTTCTTCCTAGTGAGCAGTTCTTC. Protein product: CASTGTEVLPSEQFF. The complete variable domain, with remaining parts taken from reference TRBV2 and TRBJ2-1, reads EPEVTQTPSHQVTQMGQEVILRCVPISNHLYFYWYRQILGQKVEFLVSFYNNEISEKSEIFDDQFSVERPDGSNFTLKIRSTKLEDSAMYFCASTGTEVLPSEQFFGPGTRLTVL.

This clonotype occurred many times. This chain connects TRBV28 to TRBJ2-3, with D possibly being TRBD1 or TRBD2 (6 bases each). This CDR3 is 16 amino acids long. CDR1 is MDHEN and CDR2 is SYDVKM in the germline V gene. Trimming pared 3 bases from V and 4 bases from J, leaving 17 bases between. The CDR3 sequence: CASSLRRGQFADTQYF. In DNA, the CDR3 is TGTGCCAGCAGTTTGAGACGGGGGCAATTTGCAGATACGCAGTATTTT.

This chain uses TRBV28 with TRBJ1-4, with D uncertain. The CDR3 is made up of 10 amino acids. Germline V gene lookup returns CDR1 MDHEN and CDR2 SYDVKM. Trimming removed 9 bases at V and 11 bases at J, with 10 bases between. This CDR3 is CASLGSKLFF. The DNA for the CDR3 is TGTGCCAGTCTGGGATCGAAACTGTTTTTT.

This clonotype was seen repeatedly, ten times or more. A read error may produce the germline difference seen at one junction end. J is TRBJ1-4 and V is TRBV7-2; D gene uncertain. The CDR3 length is 15 residues. The germline V gene encodes CDR1 SGHTA and CDR2 FQGNSA. CDR3 nucleotide sequence: TGTGCCAGCCGTCCTCATGACGGAACTAATGGAAAACTGTTTTTT. This gives the protein CASRPHDGTNGKLFF.

This clonotype was observed at least ten times. The chain uses TRBV18 and TRBJ2-1, with TRBD2 identical over 7 bases. Unmatched junction bases numbered 4, after V lost 3 bases and J lost 2 bases. The CDR3 sequence is 15 residues long. Germline CDR1 reads KGHSH; CDR2 reads LQKENI. The CDR3 loop is CASSPERGPYNEQFF. The CDR3 DNA reads as TGTGCCAGCTCACCGGAGCGGGGCCCCTACAATGAGCAGTTCTTC.

This clonotype has at least ten counts. V is TRBV3-1 and J is TRBJ2-7; TRBD2 aligns across 13 bases. This CDR3 contains 14 residues. Per germline, CDR1 LGHDT and CDR2 YNNKEL (reference sequence). Losses at the gene ends were 1 base for V and 7 bases for J; bases not matched to a gene: 1. The CDR3 DNA follows: TGTGCCAGCAGCCAAGGGGGACTAGCGGGGGAGCAGTACTTC. Its translation: CASSQGGLAGEQYF.

This clonotype was counted between two and nine times. V is TRBV7-9 and J is TRBJ2-7; D is possibly TRBD2 (5 bases). This CDR3 has 12 residues. The germline V gene encodes CDR1 SEHNR and CDR2 FQNEAQ (reference sequence). Trimming took off 5 bases at V and 2 bases at J, with 7 bases between the two ends. CDR3 in amino acids: CASSVGTYEQYF. The DNA of the CDR3 is TGTGCCAGCAGCGTCGGGACCTACGAGCAGTACTTC. Drawing the rest from reference TRBV7-9 and TRBJ2-7, the complete variable domain is DTGVSQNPRHKITKRGQNVTFRCDPISEHNRLYWYRQTLGQGPEFLTYFQNEAQLEKSRLLSDRFSAERPKGSFSTLEIQRTEQGDSAMYLCASSVGTYEQYFGPGTRLTVT.

The chain carries TRBV28 and TRBJ1-1; the D is unclear. The CDR3 is 13 amino acids. V was cut by 6 bases and J by 6 bases, with 14 bases left in between. Germline CDR1 and CDR2: MDHEN and SYDVKM. CDR3 amino acids: CASRPDLRAEAFF. As DNA, the CDR3 is TGTGCCAGCAGACCAGACCTGCGGGCTGAAGCTTTCTTT.

The chain employs TRBV6-2 or TRBV6-3 and TRBJ2-5, with D perhaps given as TRBD1 or TRBD2 (6 bases each). The V gene's germline CDR1 is MNHEY and CDR2 SVGEGT. Trimming left V 5 bases short and J 5 bases short, with 9 bases between. The CDR3 totals 12 residues. The CDR3 DNA sequence: TGTGCCAGCAGTCGGAGGGGGGAGACCCAGTACTTC. The encoded protein is CASSRRGETQYF.

This clonotype was found many times. The chain combines TRBV28 with TRBJ2-7; 7 nucleotides match TRBD1. The V and J ends lost 6 bases and 3 bases, in that order; junction bases with no gene match: 11. The CDR3 consists of 15 residues. Germline V lookup: CDR1 MDHEN, CDR2 SYDVKM. CDR3 nucleotides: TGTGCCAGCAGAAGGATCGACAGGGTAGGCTACGAGCAGTACTTC. Translating gives CASRRIDRVGYEQYF.

The rearrangement links TRBV29-1 to TRBJ1-4; tentatively, D is TRBD1 (5 bases). Germline V CDR1 and CDR2: SQVTM, ANQGSEA. The CDR3 has 15 residues. The germline V and J ends were trimmed by 7 bases and 7 bases, with 22 bases remaining between them. The CDR3 loop is CSAHPGGGGSEKLFF. The CDR3 DNA is TGCAGCGCCCACCCCGGGGGTGGGGGTAGTGAAAAACTGTTTTTT.

The chain joins TRBV28 to TRBJ2-6; D not certain. Germline V gene lookup returns CDR1 MDHEN and CDR2 SYDVKM. The CDR3 extends over 13 amino acids. The ends were cut back, 6 bases at V and 3 bases at J, with 6 bases in the middle. CDR3 sequence reads: CASSSIGANVLTF. In DNA form, the CDR3 reads TGTGCCAGCAGCAGTATTGGGGCCAACGTCCTGACTTTC.

This clonotype has at least ten counts. This rearrangement joins TRBV7-2 to TRBJ2-1; 7 nucleotides line up with TRBD2. The germline V gene encodes CDR1 SGHTA and CDR2 FQGNSA. The CDR3 spans 15 residues. V shed 6 bases and J 7 bases; nucleotides not matched to a gene: 12. The CDR3 DNA sequence: TGTGCCAGCAGTACTGGGCTAGCGGAAGGGAATGAGCAGTTCTTC. It specifies CASSTGLAEGNEQFF.

The chain links TRBV12-3 or TRBV12-4 to TRBJ1-2; D possibly corresponds to TRBD1 (6 bases). The CDR3 loop spans 13 amino acids. The V and J ends lost 5 bases and 4 bases respectively, with 11 bases between them. Written as DNA, the CDR3 is TGTGCCAGCAGTCCCGTCAGGGGCTATGGCTACACCTTC. Translating gives CASSPVRGYGYTF.

This clonotype was picked up a small number of times. The chain recombines TRBV23-1 with TRBJ2-5; possibly TRBD2 for D (6 bases). TRBV23-1 is marked as an open reading frame, function uncertain. The CDR3 consists of 17 residues. With 3 bases removed from V and 0 bases from J, the gap between germline ends came to 17 bases. The CDR3 reads CASSHFSGLPYQETQYF. The CDR3 coding sequence is TGCGCCAGCAGTCACTTTTCGGGACTCCCGTACCAAGAGACCCAGTACTTC.

This clonotype was seen repeatedly, ten times or more. This chain connects TRBV29-1 to TRBJ1-4, with D perhaps matching TRBD1 (6 bases). The germline V gene has CDR1 SQVTM and CDR2 ANQGSEA. CDR3 length: 14 amino acids. V shed 7 bases and J shed 4 bases, with 16 bases lying between them. This chain's CDR3 is CSAKTGLYNEKLFF. The DNA of the CDR3 is TGCAGCGCAAAGACAGGACTCTATAATGAAAAACTGTTTTTT.